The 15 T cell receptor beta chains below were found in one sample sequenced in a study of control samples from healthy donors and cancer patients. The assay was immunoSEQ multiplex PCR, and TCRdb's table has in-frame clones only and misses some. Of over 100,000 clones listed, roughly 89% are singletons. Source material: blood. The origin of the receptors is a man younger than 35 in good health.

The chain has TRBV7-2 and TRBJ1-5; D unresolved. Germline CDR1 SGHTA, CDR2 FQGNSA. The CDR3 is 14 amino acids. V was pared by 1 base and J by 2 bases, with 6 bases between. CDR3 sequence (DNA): TGTGCCAGCAGCTTAGAGGTAGGCAATCAGCCCCAGCATTTT. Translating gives CASSLEVGNQPQHF.

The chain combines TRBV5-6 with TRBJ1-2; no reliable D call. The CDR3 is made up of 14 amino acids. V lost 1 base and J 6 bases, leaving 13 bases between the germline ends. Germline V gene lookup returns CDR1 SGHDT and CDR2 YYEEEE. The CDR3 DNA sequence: TGTGCCAGCAGCTTGAGGTTCCTGCAAGATGGCTACACCTTC. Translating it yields CASSLRFLQDGYTF. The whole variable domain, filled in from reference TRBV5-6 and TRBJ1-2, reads DAGVTQSPTHLIKTRGQQVTLRCSPKSGHDTVSWYQQALGQGPQFIFQYYEEEERQRGNFPDRFSGHQFPNYSSELNVNALLLGDSALYLCASSLRFLQDGYTFGSGTRLTVV.

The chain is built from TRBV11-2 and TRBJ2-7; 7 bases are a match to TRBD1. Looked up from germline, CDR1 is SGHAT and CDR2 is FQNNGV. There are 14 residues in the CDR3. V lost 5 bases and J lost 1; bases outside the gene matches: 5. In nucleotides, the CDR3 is TGTGCCAGCAGCCGGGACAGACAATCCTACGAGCAGTACTTC. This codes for CASSRDRQSYEQYF.

CDR3 coding DNA: TGTGCCACCCCCGATGGGGACGAAAATTCACCCCTCCACTTT. It codes for CATPDGDENSPLHF. V gene TRBV6-5 combines with J gene TRBJ1-6; perhaps TRBD1 as D (5 bases). Trimming cost V 10 bases and J 7 bases, with 17 bases left between them. Germline V gene sequence: CDR1 MNHEY, CDR2 SVGAGI. The CDR3 extends over 14 amino acids.

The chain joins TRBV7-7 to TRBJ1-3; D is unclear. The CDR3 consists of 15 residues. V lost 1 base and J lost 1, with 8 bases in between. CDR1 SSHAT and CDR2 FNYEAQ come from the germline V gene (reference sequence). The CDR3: CASSLDGGSGNTIYF. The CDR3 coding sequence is TGTGCCAGCAGCTTAGATGGTGGGTCTGGAAACACCATATATTTT. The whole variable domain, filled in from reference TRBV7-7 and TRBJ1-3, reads GAGVSQSPRYKVTKRGQDVTLRCDPISSHATLYWYQQALGQGPEFLTYFNYEAQPDKSGLPSDRFSAERPEGSISTLTIQRTEQRDSAMYRCASSLDGGSGNTIYFGEGSWLTVV.

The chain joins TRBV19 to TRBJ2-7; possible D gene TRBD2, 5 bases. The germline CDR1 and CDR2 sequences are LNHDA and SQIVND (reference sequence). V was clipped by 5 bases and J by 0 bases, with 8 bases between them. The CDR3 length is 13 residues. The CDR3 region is CASSPGSSYEQYF. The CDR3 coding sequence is TGTGCCAGTAGTCCTGGGAGCTCCTACGAGCAGTACTTC.

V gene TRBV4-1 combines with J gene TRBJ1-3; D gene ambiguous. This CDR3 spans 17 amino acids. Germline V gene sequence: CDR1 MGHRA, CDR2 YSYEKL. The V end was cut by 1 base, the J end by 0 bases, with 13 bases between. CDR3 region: CASSQVLPRVSGNTIYF. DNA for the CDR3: TGCGCCAGCAGCCAAGTCCTACCGAGGGTCTCTGGAAACACCATATATTTT.

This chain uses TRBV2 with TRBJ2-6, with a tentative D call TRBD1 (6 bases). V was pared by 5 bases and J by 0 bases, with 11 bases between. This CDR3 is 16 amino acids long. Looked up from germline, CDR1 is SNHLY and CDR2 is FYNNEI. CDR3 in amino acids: CASSTGQFSGANVLTF. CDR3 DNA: TGTGCCAGCAGTACAGGACAGTTCTCTGGGGCCAACGTCCTGACTTTC.

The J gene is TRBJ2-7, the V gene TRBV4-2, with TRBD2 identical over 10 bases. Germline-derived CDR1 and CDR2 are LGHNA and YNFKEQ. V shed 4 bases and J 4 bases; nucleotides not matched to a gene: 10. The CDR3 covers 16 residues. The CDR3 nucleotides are TGTGCCAGCAGCCGACAAAGCGGGGGGGCGGTTTACGAGCAGTACTTC. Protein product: CASSRQSGGAVYEQYF.

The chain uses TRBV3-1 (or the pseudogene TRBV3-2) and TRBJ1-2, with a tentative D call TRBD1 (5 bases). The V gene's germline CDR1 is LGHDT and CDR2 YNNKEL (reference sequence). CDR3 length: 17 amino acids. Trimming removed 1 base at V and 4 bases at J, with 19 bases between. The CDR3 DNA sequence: TGTGCCAGCAGCCAAGGGGGGTGGTATGGACGGATCTATGGCTACACCTTC. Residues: CASSQGGWYGRIYGYTF.

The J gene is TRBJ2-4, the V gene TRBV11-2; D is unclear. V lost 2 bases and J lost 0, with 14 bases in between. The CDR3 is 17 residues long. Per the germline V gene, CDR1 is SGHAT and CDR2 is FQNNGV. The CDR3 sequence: CASSLLMALRAKNIQYF. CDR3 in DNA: TGTGCCAGCAGCTTATTAATGGCCCTAAGAGCCAAAAACATTCAGTACTTC.

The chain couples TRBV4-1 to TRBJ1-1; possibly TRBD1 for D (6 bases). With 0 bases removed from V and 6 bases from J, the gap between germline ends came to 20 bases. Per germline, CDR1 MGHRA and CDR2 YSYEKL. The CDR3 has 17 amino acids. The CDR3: CASSQEISRGWSAEAFF. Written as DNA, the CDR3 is TGCGCCAGCAGCCAAGAAATTAGCAGGGGATGGTCTGCTGAAGCTTTCTTT.

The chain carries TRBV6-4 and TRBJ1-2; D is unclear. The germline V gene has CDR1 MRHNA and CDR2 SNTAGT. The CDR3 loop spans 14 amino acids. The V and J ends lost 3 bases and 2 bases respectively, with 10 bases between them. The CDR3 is CASSEGSSNYGYTF. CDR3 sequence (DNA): TGTGCCAGCAGTGAAGGATCCTCAAACTATGGCTACACCTTC.

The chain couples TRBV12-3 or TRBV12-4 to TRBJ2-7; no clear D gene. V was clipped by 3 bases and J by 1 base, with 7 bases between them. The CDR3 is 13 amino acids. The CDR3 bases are TGTGCCAGCAGTTTTGGCCTATCCTACGAGCAGTACTTC. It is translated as CASSFGLSYEQYF.

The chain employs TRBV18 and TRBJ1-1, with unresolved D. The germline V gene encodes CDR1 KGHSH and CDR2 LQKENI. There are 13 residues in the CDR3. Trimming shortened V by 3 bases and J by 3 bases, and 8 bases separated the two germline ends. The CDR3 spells CASSPLPDTEAFF. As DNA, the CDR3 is TGTGCCAGCTCACCTTTACCCGACACTGAAGCTTTCTTT. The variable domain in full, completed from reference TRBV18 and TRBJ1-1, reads NAGVMQNPRHLVRRRGQEARLRCSPMKGHSHVYWYRQLPEEGLKFMVYLQKENIIDESGMPKERFSAEFPKEGPSILRIQQVVRGDSAAYFCASSPLPDTEAFFGQGTRLTVV.